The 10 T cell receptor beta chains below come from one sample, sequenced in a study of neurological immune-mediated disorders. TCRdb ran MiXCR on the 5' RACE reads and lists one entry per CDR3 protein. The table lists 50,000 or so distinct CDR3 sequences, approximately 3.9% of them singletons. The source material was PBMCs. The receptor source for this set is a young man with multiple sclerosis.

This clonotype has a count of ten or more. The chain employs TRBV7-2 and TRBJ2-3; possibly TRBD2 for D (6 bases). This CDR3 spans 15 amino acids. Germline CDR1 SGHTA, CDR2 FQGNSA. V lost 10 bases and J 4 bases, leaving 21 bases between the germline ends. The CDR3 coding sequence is TGTGCCACCCGAGAGGTCGGGGGACGATCAGATACGCAGTATTTT. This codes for CATREVGGRSDTQYF.

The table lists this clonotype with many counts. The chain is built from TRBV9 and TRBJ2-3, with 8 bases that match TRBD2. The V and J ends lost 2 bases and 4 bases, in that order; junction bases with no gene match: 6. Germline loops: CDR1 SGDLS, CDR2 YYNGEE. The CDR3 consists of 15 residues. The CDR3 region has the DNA TGTGCCAGCAGCGTGGGGACTAGTTGGGCAGATACGCAGTATTTT. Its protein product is CASSVGTSWADTQYF.

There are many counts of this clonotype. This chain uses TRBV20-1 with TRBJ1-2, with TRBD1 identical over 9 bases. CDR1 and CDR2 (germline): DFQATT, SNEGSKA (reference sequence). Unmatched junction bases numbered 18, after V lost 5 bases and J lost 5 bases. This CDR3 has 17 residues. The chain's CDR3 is CSAHPGTGNSAGYGYTF. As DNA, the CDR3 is TGCAGTGCTCACCCCGGGACAGGGAATTCCGCGGGGTATGGCTACACCTTC.

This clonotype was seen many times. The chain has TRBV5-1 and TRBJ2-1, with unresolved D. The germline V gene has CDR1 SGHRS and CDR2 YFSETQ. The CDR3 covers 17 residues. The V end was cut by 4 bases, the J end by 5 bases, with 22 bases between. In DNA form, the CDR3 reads TGCGCCAGCAGCCGCACGACCATGGAGCCCAATAACAATGAGCAGTTCTTC. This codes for CASSRTTMEPNNNEQFF.

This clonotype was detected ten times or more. CDR3 loop: CSALGSTYEQYF. Here the CDR3 DNA reads TGCAGTGCCTTGGGGAGTACCTACGAGCAGTACTTC. The rearrangement uses TRBV20-1 and TRBJ2-7; tentatively, D is TRBD2 (5 bases). Germline loops: CDR1 DFQATT, CDR2 SNEGSKA (reference sequence). V gave up 6 bases and J gave up 2 bases, with 11 bases separating them. The CDR3 sequence is 12 residues long.

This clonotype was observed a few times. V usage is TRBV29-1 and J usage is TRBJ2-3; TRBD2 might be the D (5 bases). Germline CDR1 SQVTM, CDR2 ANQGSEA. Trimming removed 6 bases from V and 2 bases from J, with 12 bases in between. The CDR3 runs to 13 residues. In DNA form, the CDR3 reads TGCAGCGTCCGTCCGGGGAACACAGATACGCAGTATTTT. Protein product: CSVRPGNTDTQYF.

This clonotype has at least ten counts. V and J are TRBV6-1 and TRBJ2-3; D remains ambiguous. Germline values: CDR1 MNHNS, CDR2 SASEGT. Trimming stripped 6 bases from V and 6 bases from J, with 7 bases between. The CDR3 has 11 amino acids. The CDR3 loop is CASSLGDTQYF. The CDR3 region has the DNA TGTGCCAGCAGCCTAGGGGATACGCAGTATTTT.

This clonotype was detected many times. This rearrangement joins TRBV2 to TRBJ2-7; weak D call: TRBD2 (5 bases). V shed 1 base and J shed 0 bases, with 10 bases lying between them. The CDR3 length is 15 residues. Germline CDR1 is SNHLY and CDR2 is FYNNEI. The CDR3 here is CASSEEAGASYEQYF. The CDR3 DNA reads TGTGCCAGCAGTGAAGAGGCGGGTGCCTCCTACGAGCAGTACTTC.

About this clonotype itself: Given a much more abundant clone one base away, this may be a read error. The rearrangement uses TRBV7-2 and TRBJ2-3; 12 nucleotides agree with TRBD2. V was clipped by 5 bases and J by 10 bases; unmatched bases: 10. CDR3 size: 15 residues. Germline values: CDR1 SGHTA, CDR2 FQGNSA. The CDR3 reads CASSRPSGGADSQYF. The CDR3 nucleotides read TGTGCCAGCAGCCGCCCTAGCGGGGGGGCTGATTCGCAGTATTTT.

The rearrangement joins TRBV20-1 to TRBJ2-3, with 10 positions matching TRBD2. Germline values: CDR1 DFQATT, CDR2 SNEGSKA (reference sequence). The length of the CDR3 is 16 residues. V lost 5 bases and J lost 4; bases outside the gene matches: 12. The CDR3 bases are TGCAGTGCTGGGGACTTAGCGGGAGGCCGGGCAGATACGCAGTATTTT. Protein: CSAGDLAGGRADTQYF.